This entry lists 30 T cell receptor beta chains sequenced from one sample in a study of Ad26.COV2.S vaccination and SARS-CoV-2 variants (dated by TCRdb to the early 2020s). Library method: the immunoSEQ multiplex PCR assay. Sourced from immuneACCESS, this table was stored by TCRdb with only in-frame sequences that have V and J called. A share of the clones is absent; for the studies checked, an unresolved V gene accounts for under half, and the remainder has no known explanation. This sample has about 370,000 clones in its table, and around 89% of those were observed once. The ten most abundant clones make up around 1.9% of the sample. The treatment or condition label on this specimen signifies: about 20 received Ad26.COV2.S at low or high dose, single or two shots; about 5 received placebo; per-sample allocation not given. For vaccine and placebo recipients, the sequenced repertoires came from samples collected on day 63 after the first injection.

The input for sequencing was peripheral blood, taken in a trial of Ad26.COV2.S vaccine versus placebo. The receptor source for this set is a person between 18 and 65 years old who received the Ad26.COV2.S COVID-19 vaccine or a placebo.

The chain uses TRBV5-1 and TRBJ2-2; 7 bases fit TRBD1. The CDR3 is 15 residues long. J was trimmed by 1 base and V by 1 base; bases with no gene match: 1. CDR1 is SGHRS, CDR2 YFSETQ, per germline. The DNA for the CDR3 is TGCGCCAGCAGCTTGCGGACAGGGAACACCGGGGAGCTGTTTTTT. Translating gives CASSLRTGNTGELFF.

The gene calls are TRBV5-1 and TRBJ2-2; TRBD1 matches 9 bases. This CDR3 comprises 18 residues. The J segment lost 0 bases and the V segment lost 1 base, leaving 7 bases of the junction unmatched. The germline V gene encodes CDR1 SGHRS and CDR2 YFSETQ. For the CDR3, the DNA is TGCGCCAGCAGCTTGAACGCCCGACAGGGGGCGAACACCGGGGAGCTGTTTTTT. Protein: CASSLNARQGANTGELFF. The full variable domain, its missing parts supplied by reference TRBV5-1 and TRBJ2-2, is KAGVTQTPRYLIKTRGQQVTLSCSPISGHRSVSWYQQTPGQGLQFLFEYFSETQRNKGNFPGRFSGRQFSNSRSEMNVSTLELGDSALYLCASSLNARQGANTGELFFGEGSRLTVL.

This clone was found once. This chain joins TRBV14 and TRBJ2-7; a possible D gene is TRBD2 (6 bases). CDR1 SGHDN and CDR2 FVKESK come from the germline V gene. This CDR3 contains 15 residues. Trimming left V 1 base short and J 5 bases short, with 15 bases between. The CDR3 DNA reads as TGTGCCAGCAGCCAAGCACCGGGAGTGGAAGACGAGCAGTACTTC. This encodes CASSQAPGVEDEQYF.

The CDR3 DNA reads TGTGCCAGCAGCCACCCGGTTGGTTCCTATAATTCACCCCTCCACTTT. Translation: CASSHPVGSYNSPLHF. The chain couples TRBV9 to TRBJ1-6; D is ambiguous. The V and J ends lost 4 bases and 1 base respectively, with 12 bases between them. The germline CDR1 and CDR2 sequences are SGDLS and YYNGEE. The CDR3 spans 16 residues. Complete variable domain (other parts from reference TRBV9 and TRBJ1-6): DSGVTQTPKHLITATGQRVTLRCSPRSGDLSVYWYQQSLDQGLQFLIQYYNGEERAKGNILERFSAQQFPDLHSELNLSSLELGDSALYFCASSHPVGSYNSPLHFGNGTRLTVT.

This clone was observed a handful of times. Additional DNA sequences in this sample encode the identical CDR3. V usage is TRBV6-5 and J usage is TRBJ2-7; 11 nucleotides match TRBD1. V was pared by 0 bases and J by 3 bases, with 1 base of the junction left unmatched. Germline V gene data show CDR1 as MNHEY and CDR2 as SVGAGI. The CDR3 runs to 15 residues. The CDR3: CASSYSGTGGYEQYF. In DNA form, the CDR3 reads TGTGCCAGCAGTTACTCCGGGACAGGGGGCTACGAGCAGTACTTC.

The CDR3 loop reads CASSNWGGIQYF. Written as DNA, the CDR3 is TGTGCCAGCAGCAACTGGGGCGGCATTCAGTACTTC. V usage is TRBV7-3 and J usage is TRBJ2-4, with D tentatively TRBD1 (5 bases). In germline, CDR1 is SGHTA, CDR2 FQGTGA. CDR3 size: 12 residues. The V gene lost 5 bases and the J gene lost 9 bases, with 11 bases spanning the gap.

The CDR3 coding sequence is TGCGCCAGCAGCCAAGGGGTGGGAGTCGCGTACGAGCAGTACTTC. It translates to CASSQGVGVAYEQYF. The chain combines TRBV4-1 with TRBJ2-7; D may be TRBD2 (5 bases). Trimming left V 1 base short and J 4 bases short, with 14 bases between. Germline CDR1 is MGHRA and CDR2 is YSYEKL. The CDR3 has 15 residues.

The chain employs TRBV10-1 and TRBJ2-3; no clear D gene. Germline values: CDR1 WNHNN, CDR2 SYGVQD (reference sequence). Trimming pared 11 bases from V and 5 bases from J, leaving 17 bases between. This CDR3 spans 13 amino acids. In DNA, the CDR3 is TGCGCCGGCCGATTGGGCATCATAGATACGCAGTATTTT. Translated, it gives CAGRLGIIDTQYF.

This clone came up a few times. Within the sample, other DNA sequences also encode this same CDR3. The chain recombines TRBV28 with TRBJ1-3, with a tentative D call TRBD1 (5 bases). V was shortened by 11 bases and J by 0 bases, with 11 bases between the two germline ends. Germline lookup yields CDR1 MDHEN and CDR2 SYDVKM. This CDR3 contains 13 residues. DNA of the CDR3: TGTGCCGGCCAGGGCGCCTCTGGAAACACCATATATTTT. Translating it yields CAGQGASGNTIYF. The full variable domain, in which reference TRBV28 and TRBJ1-3 provide the parts outside the CDR3, is DVKVTQSSRYLVKRTGEKVFLECVQDMDHENMFWYRQDPGLGLRLIYFSYDVKMKEKGDIPEGYSVSREKKERFSLILESASTNQTSMYLCAGQGASGNTIYFGEGSWLTVV.

The rearrangement joins TRBV14 to TRBJ2-1; D gene unclear. V lost 4 bases and J 4 bases, leaving 5 bases between the germline ends. The CDR3 is 12 amino acids. Germline assignment: CDR1 SGHDN and CDR2 FVKESK. CDR3 bases: TGTGCCAGCAGCCCGTCATACAATGAGCAGTTCTTC. This encodes CASSPSYNEQFF.

This chain links TRBV6-5 with TRBJ2-7, with TRBD2 matching over 12 bases. With 5 bases clipped from V and 7 bases from J, the junction kept 9 bases outside the gene matches. CDR3 length: 15 residues. Germline V gene sequence: CDR1 MNHEY, CDR2 SVGAGI. The DNA for the CDR3 is TGTGCCAGCAGTAGCCGACTAGCGGGGGAGCGGGAGCAGTACTTC. Its translation: CASSSRLAGEREQYF.

The gene calls are TRBV30 and TRBJ2-3; D gene unclear. The CDR3 covers 16 residues. Trimming removed 1 base from V and 1 base from J, with 15 bases in between. Germline CDR1 reads GTSNPN; CDR2 reads SVGIG (reference sequence). Here the CDR3 DNA reads TGTGCCTGGAGTGCCCCTAACCTAAGGGGCACAGATACGCAGTATTTT. This codes for CAWSAPNLRGTDTQYF.

The CDR3 reads CASSLYNREIIDEQFF. In nucleotides, the CDR3 is TGCGCCAGCAGCCTTTATAACAGGGAGATCATCGATGAGCAGTTCTTC. The gene calls are TRBV5-1 and TRBJ2-1, with a tentative D call TRBD1 (6 bases). CDR1 SGHRS and CDR2 YFSETQ come from the germline V gene. Between the trimmed V and J ends, which lost 4 bases and 8 bases, there was a span of 22 bases. CDR3 length equals 16 residues.

Notes on this clone: One end of the junction varies from germline; a read error may be responsible. The V call is TRBV5-1, the J call TRBJ1-6; D might be TRBD1 (5 bases). The CDR3 covers 16 residues. Germline assignment: CDR1 SGHRS and CDR2 YFSETQ. The chain's CDR3 is CASSRGLGDSYSPLHF. CDR3 sequence (DNA): TGCGCCAGCAGCAGAGGGCTTGGGGACTCCTATTCGCCCCTCCACTTT.

The V call is TRBV5-1, the J call TRBJ2-3, with 7 bases aligning to TRBD1. Germline loops: CDR1 SGHRS, CDR2 YFSETQ. The CDR3 is 16 amino acids. J lost 0 bases, V lost 3 bases, and 7 bases had no gene match. CDR3 DNA sequence: TGCGCCAGCAGCTACCAGACAGGGAGTAGCACAGATACGCAGTATTTT. Translated: CASSYQTGSSTDTQYF.

The J gene is TRBJ2-2, the V gene TRBV10-3; D not certain. Trimming removed 4 bases from V and 2 bases from J, with 8 bases in between. The CDR3 is made up of 14 amino acids. CDR1 ENHRY and CDR2 SYGVKD come from the germline V gene. The CDR3, as DNA: TGTGCCATCAGTGCCGAGATCAACACCGGGGAGCTGTTTTTT. It encodes CAISAEINTGELFF.

The V call is TRBV24-1, the J call TRBJ1-1; D is undetermined. V lost 7 bases and J lost 1, with 9 bases in between. This CDR3 region has 13 residues. Germline V lookup: CDR1 KGHDR, CDR2 SFDVKD. CDR3 coding DNA: TGTGCCACCAGGGACGGGAAGAACACTGAAGCTTTCTTT. This gives the protein CATRDGKNTEAFF.

This CDR3 reads CASSIQGRDRNIQYF. The CDR3, as DNA: TGTGCCAGCAGTATACAGGGAAGGGATAGAAACATTCAGTACTTC. The rearrangement uses TRBV27 and TRBJ2-4, with a possible D match to TRBD1 (6 bases). The germline gives CDR1 MNHEY, CDR2 SMNVEV (reference sequence). The V end lost 5 bases, the J end lost 6 bases, and 17 bases lay between the germline ends. The CDR3 sequence is 15 residues long.

For the CDR3, the DNA is TGTGCCAGCAGCGTAGGAGACAGAATGAACACCGGGGAGCTGTTTTTT. Protein product: CASSVGDRMNTGELFF. The J gene is TRBJ2-2, the V gene TRBV9, with a weak D call TRBD1 (5 bases). The CDR3 extends over 16 amino acids. Trimming took 0 bases from V and 1 from J, leaving 10 bases between them. Looked up from germline, CDR1 is SGDLS and CDR2 is YYNGEE.

The V gene is TRBV28, the J gene TRBJ2-1; the match to TRBD2 covers 8 bases. Germline lookup yields CDR1 MDHEN and CDR2 SYDVKM. The CDR3 length is 16 residues. Trimming took 1 base from V and 2 from J; bases not matched to a gene: 4. The CDR3 DNA reads as TGTGCCAGCAGTTTATCGGGACTAGTTCCCTACAATGAGCAGTTCTTC. Translating gives CASSLSGLVPYNEQFF.

The gene calls are TRBV6-5 and TRBJ2-6, with 7 bases identical to TRBD1. This CDR3 has 15 amino acids. The V and J ends lost 5 bases and 4 bases, in that order; junction bases with no gene match: 5. Germline V CDR1 and CDR2: MNHEY, SVGAGI. The CDR3 loop is CASSPDRTGANVLTF. CDR3 nucleotide sequence: TGTGCCAGCAGTCCGGACAGGACCGGGGCCAACGTCCTGACTTTC.

This chain uses TRBV28 with TRBJ2-6, with 8 bases fitting TRBD2. CDR1 and CDR2 (germline): MDHEN, SYDVKM. The trim removed 6 bases at V and 0 bases at J, leaving 10 bases unmatched. The CDR3 loop spans 18 amino acids. The CDR3 DNA reads as TGTGCCAGCAGCACCTTAGCGGGGAAGACCTCTGGGGCCAACGTCCTGACTTTC. This codes for CASSTLAGKTSGANVLTF.

This sequence joins TRBV28 and TRBJ2-7; the D gene is possibly TRBD2 (6 bases). V was pared by 3 bases and J by 5 bases, with 17 bases between. Germline V lookup: CDR1 MDHEN, CDR2 SYDVKM. There are 15 residues in the CDR3. The CDR3 reads CASSFRGIAAHEQYF. In nucleotides, the CDR3 is TGTGCCAGCAGTTTCCGCGGGATAGCTGCCCACGAGCAGTACTTC. Complete variable domain (other parts from reference TRBV28 and TRBJ2-7): DVKVTQSSRYLVKRTGEKVFLECVQDMDHENMFWYRQDPGLGLRLIYFSYDVKMKEKGDIPEGYSVSREKKERFSLILESASTNQTSMYLCASSFRGIAAHEQYFGPGTRLTVT.

The chain links TRBV28 to TRBJ2-4; D is unresolved. CDR1 MDHEN and CDR2 SYDVKM come from the germline V gene. V was shortened by 4 bases and J by 7 bases, with 26 bases between the two germline ends. The CDR3 sequence is 18 residues long. CDR3 amino acids: CASSSPIEVVRNRNIQYF. The CDR3 DNA follows: TGTGCCAGCAGTTCCCCGATTGAGGTGGTCAGAAATCGTAACATTCAGTACTTC. The full variable domain, in which reference TRBV28 and TRBJ2-4 provide the parts outside the CDR3, is DVKVTQSSRYLVKRTGEKVFLECVQDMDHENMFWYRQDPGLGLRLIYFSYDVKMKEKGDIPEGYSVSREKKERFSLILESASTNQTSMYLCASSSPIEVVRNRNIQYFGAGTRLSVL.

The gene calls are TRBV5-1 and TRBJ2-2; D possibly corresponds to TRBD1 (6 bases). CDR1 is SGHRS, CDR2 YFSETQ, per germline. Trimming took off 3 bases at V and 5 bases at J, with 14 bases between the two ends. The CDR3 totals 15 residues. The CDR3 bases are TGCGCCAGCAGCTCCACAGGGAAGACAACCGGGGAGCTGTTTTTT. Amino acid sequence: CASSSTGKTTGELFF. Full variable domain (outside the CDR3, taken from reference TRBV5-1 and TRBJ2-2): KAGVTQTPRYLIKTRGQQVTLSCSPISGHRSVSWYQQTPGQGLQFLFEYFSETQRNKGNFPGRFSGRQFSNSRSEMNVSTLELGDSALYLCASSSTGKTTGELFFGEGSRLTVL.

Concerning this clone itself: Other nucleotide sequences from this sample produce the same CDR3. The CDR3 DNA follows: TGTGCCAGCAGCCAAGCCGGGGCTGGAAACACCATATATTTT. Translating gives CASSQAGAGNTIYF. The chain employs TRBV3-1 (or the pseudogene TRBV3-2) and TRBJ1-3, with no clear D. V lost 1 base and J 2 bases, leaving 6 bases between the germline ends. This CDR3 is 14 amino acids long. Germline loops: CDR1 LGHDT, CDR2 YNNKEL (reference sequence).

The rearrangement links TRBV5-6 to TRBJ1-3; D is possibly TRBD1 (5 bases). Trimming stripped 4 bases from V and 2 bases from J, with 13 bases between. CDR3 length: 15 residues. CDR1 is SGHDT, CDR2 YYEEEE, per germline. In DNA form, the CDR3 reads TGTGCCAGCAGCCCCTCAGGGCGAGCTGGAAACACCATATATTTT. Protein: CASSPSGRAGNTIYF.

J is TRBJ1-1 and V is TRBV18; the D is unclear. V dropped 2 bases and J dropped 1 base, with 11 bases sitting between them. Germline-derived CDR1 and CDR2 are KGHSH and LQKENI. The CDR3 is 15 amino acids. CDR3 in DNA: TGTGCCAGCTCACCATATCCTGGGGAGAACACTGAAGCTTTCTTT. Its translation is CASSPYPGENTEAFF. The full variable domain, its missing parts supplied by reference TRBV18 and TRBJ1-1, is NAGVMQNPRHLVRRRGQEARLRCSPMKGHSHVYWYRQLPEEGLKFMVYLQKENIIDESGMPKERFSAEFPKEGPSILRIQQVVRGDSAAYFCASSPYPGENTEAFFGQGTRLTVV.

This clone came up a few times. V usage is TRBV6-5 and J usage is TRBJ2-1; 7 bases are shared with TRBD2. The CDR3 is 15 amino acids. V trimming: 7 bases; J trimming: 0 bases; junction bases outside the gene matches: 6. The V gene's germline CDR1 is MNHEY and CDR2 SVGAGI. The CDR3 protein is CASTRLASSYNEQFF. The CDR3 region has the DNA TGTGCCAGCACCCGACTAGCCAGCTCCTACAATGAGCAGTTCTTC.

The gene calls are TRBV4-3 and TRBJ2-1; D remains ambiguous. V shed 3 bases and J shed 7 bases, with 13 bases lying between them. The CDR3 is made up of 14 amino acids. Germline V gene sequence: CDR1 LGHNA, CDR2 YSLEER. Here the CDR3 reads CASSHGNRMNEQFF. The CDR3 nucleotides read TGCGCCAGCAGCCATGGCAATCGGATGAATGAGCAGTTCTTC.